This T cell receptor beta chain is drawn from a study of T cells in Graves' hyperthyroidism and ophthalmopathy. This clonotype was picked up many times. Not enrolled were patients with uncontrolled infection, other autoimmune disease, pregnancy or lactation. CDR3 length equals 16 residues. Trimming took 4 bases from V and 10 from J, leaving 23 bases between them. The V gene's germline CDR1 is SGHTA and CDR2 FQGNSA. TCR beta CDR3 regions were amplified from RNA transcripts. The HTBI set primed first-round TCR CDR3 RT-PCR. In TCRdb, the multiplex PCR reads were re-called with MiXCR into one record per CDR3 protein. The sample carries hundreds of thousands of distinct CDR3 sequences, about 16% recorded once.

This chain joins TRBV7-2 and TRBJ2-1, with D possibly TRBD2 on 6 matching bases. This sequence was found in a woman aged 18-29 years with Graves' ophthalmopathy. Material: blood. The CDR3 DNA sequence: TGTGCCAGCAGCTGGGTATCAGCGGGCCCTTTTCGGGAGCAGTTCTTC. This codes for CASSWVSAGPFREQFF.